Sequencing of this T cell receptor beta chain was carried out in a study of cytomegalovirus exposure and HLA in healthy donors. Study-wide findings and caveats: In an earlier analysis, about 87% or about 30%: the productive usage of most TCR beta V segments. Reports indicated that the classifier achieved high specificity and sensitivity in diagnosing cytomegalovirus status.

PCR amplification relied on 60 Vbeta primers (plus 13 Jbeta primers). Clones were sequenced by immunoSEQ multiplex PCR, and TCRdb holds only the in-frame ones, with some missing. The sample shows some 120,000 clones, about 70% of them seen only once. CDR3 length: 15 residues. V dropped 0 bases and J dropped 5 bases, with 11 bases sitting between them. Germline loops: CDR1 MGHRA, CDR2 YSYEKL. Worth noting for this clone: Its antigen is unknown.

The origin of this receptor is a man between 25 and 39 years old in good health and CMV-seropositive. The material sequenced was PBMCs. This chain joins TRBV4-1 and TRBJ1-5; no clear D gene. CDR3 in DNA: TGCGCCAGCAGCCAAGATGAAAAGGCGGATCAGCCCCAGCATTTT. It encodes CASSQDEKADQPQHF.